This is a list of T cell receptor beta chains from one sample in a study of monozygotic twins with inflammatory bowel disease. TCRdb re-called the 5' RACE reads; one entry per CDR3 protein, DNA not given. The specimen's table records approximately 210,000 distinct CDR3 sequences. The specimen was blood. These receptors all come from a human donor with ulcerative colitis or Crohn's disease, or a healthy co-twin of an affected twin (not recorded which). The CDR3 runs from the conserved cysteine through the conserved F or W. The order of the fields is CDR3 length, J gene, V gene, CDR3 protein.

length: 17; J: TRBJ2-2; V: TRBV28; CDR3: CASRPNRGTVTTGELFF
length: 15; J: TRBJ1-1; V: TRBV6-1; CDR3: CASSRHDQMNTEAFF
length: 12; J: TRBJ2-4; V: TRBV2; CDR3: CASSRPLDIQYF
length: 14; J: TRBJ2-7; V: TRBV25-1; CDR3: CASSEGGGPYEQYF
length: 15; J: TRBJ1-1; V: TRBV7-2; CDR3: CASSLAVRGPTEAFF
length: 13; J: TRBJ1-6; V: TRBV20-1; CDR3: CSAPTGGGSPLHF
length: 14; J: TRBJ2-7; V: TRBV7-2; CDR3: CASSQGQGMTEQYF
length: 14; J: TRBJ1-6; V: TRBV7-9; CDR3: CASSFQDYNSPLHF
length: 16; J: TRBJ2-3; V: TRBV6-5; CDR3: CASSYSPGLGGDTQYF
length: 11; J: TRBJ1-4; V: TRBV28; CDR3: CAGRRGEKLFF
length: 15; J: TRBJ2-6; V: TRBV5-1; CDR3: CASTLGSRGVNVLTF
length: 12; J: TRBJ1-3; V: TRBV29-1; CDR3: CSVGGTGNTIYF
length: 14; J: TRBJ2-1; V: TRBV6-1; CDR3: CATSRASGDNEQFF
length: 14; J: TRBJ2-2; V: TRBV5-1; CDR3: CASSPGLVGGELFF
length: 15; J: TRBJ2-5; V: TRBV7-2; CDR3: CASSLVSGGSETQYF
length: 13; J: TRBJ2-2; V: TRBV6-2/TRBV6-3; CDR3: CASTPTATGELFF
length: 12; J: TRBJ2-1; V: TRBV5-6; CDR3: CASSLDRSEQFF
length: 13; J: TRBJ2-3; V: TRBV29-1; CDR3: CSVAGSGTDTQYF
length: 17; J: TRBJ1-2; V: TRBV6-5; CDR3: CASTPMGFSSTDYGYTF
length: 12; J: TRBJ1-1; V: TRBV6-6; CDR3: CASSLQGPEAFF
length: 16; J: TRBJ2-2; V: TRBV15; CDR3: CATSSTRGSNTGELFF
length: 16; J: TRBJ2-2; V: TRBV7-9; CDR3: CASSSDGTGHTGELFF
length: 17; J: TRBJ2-3; V: TRBV5-6; CDR3: CASSSLLAGDWADTQYF
length: 17; J: TRBJ1-2; V: TRBV7-9; CDR3: CASSSAGQDRHNYGYTF
length: 15; J: TRBJ2-1; V: TRBV19; CDR3: CASSIRTSPPGEQFF
length: 14; J: TRBJ1-1; V: TRBV5-1; CDR3: CASSLLTQNTEAFF
length: 17; J: TRBJ2-1; V: TRBV11-2; CDR3: CASSEGPGGLSYNEQFF
length: 16; J: TRBJ2-1; V: TRBV18; CDR3: CASSDQHYLSYNEQFF